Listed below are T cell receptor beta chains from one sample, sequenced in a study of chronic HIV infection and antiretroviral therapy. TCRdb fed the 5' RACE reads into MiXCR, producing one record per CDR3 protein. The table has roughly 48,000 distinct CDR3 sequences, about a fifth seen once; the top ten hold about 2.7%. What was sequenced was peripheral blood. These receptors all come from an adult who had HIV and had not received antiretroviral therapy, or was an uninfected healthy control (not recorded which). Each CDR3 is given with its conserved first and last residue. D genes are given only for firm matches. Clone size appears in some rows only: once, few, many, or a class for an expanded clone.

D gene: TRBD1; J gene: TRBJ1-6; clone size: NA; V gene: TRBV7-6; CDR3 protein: CASSPGQRNSPLHF; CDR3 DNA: TGTGCCAGCAGCCCGGGACAGCGGAATTCACCCCTCCACTTT
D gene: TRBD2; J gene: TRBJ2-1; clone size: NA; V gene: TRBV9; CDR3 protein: CASSGGTSAYNEQFF; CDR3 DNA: TGTGCCAGCAGCGGGGGGACTAGCGCCTACAATGAGCAGTTCTTC
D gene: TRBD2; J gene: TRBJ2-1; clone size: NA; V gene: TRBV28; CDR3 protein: CASSKAGGTYNEQFF; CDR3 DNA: TGTGCCAGCAGTAAGGCGGGAGGGACCTACAATGAGCAGTTCTTC
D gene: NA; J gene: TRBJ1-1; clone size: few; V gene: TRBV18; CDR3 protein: CASSPVERLGNTEAFF; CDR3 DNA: TGTGCCAGCTCACCAGTGGAGCGGTTGGGGAACACTGAAGCTTTCTTT
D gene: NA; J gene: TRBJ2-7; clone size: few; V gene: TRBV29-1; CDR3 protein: CSVAGESSSSYEQYF; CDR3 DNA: TGCAGCGTTGCAGGGGAATCTTCTAGCTCCTACGAGCAGTACTTC
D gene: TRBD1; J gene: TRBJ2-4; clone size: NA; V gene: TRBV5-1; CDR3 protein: CASSSGQGAAKNIQYF; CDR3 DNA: TGCGCCAGCAGCTCCGGACAGGGGGCTGCCAAAAACATTCAGTACTTC
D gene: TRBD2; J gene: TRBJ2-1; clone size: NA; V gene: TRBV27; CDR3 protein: CASSPRREGANEQFF; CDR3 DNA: TGTGCCAGCAGTCCTAGGCGGGAGGGGGCAAATGAGCAGTTCTTC
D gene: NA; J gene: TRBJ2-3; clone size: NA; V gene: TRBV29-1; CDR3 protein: CSYRGNTQYF; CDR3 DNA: TGCAGCTATAGGGGTAATACGCAGTATTTT
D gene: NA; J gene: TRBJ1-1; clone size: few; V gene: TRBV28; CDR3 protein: CASTVTGIAFF; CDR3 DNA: TGTGCCAGCACCGTTACAGGGATAGCTTTCTTT
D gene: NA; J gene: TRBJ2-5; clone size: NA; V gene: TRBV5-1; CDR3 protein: CASSCGETQYF; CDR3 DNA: TGCGCCAGCAGCTGCGGGGAGACCCAGTACTTC